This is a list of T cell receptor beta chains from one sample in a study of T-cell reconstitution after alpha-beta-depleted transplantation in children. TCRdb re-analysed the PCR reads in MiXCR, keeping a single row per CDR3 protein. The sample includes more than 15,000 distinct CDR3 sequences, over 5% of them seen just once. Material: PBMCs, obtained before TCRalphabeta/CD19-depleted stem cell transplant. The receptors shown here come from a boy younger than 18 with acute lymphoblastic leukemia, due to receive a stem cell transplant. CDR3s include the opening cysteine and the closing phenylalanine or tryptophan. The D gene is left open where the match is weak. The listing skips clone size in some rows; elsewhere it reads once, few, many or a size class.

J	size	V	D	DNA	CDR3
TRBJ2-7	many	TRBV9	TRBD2	TGTGCCAGCAGCGCGTGGACTAGCGGGGGGTACGAGCAGTACTTC	CASSAWTSGGYEQYF
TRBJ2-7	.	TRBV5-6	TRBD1	TGTGCCATGGGCCCGGGACAGGGTCCCTACGAGCAGTACTTC	CAMGPGQGPYEQYF
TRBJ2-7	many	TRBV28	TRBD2	TGTGCCAGCAGTTCGAACCACCTGGGACTAGCGGGAATCTACGAGCAGTACTTC	CASSSNHLGLAGIYEQYF
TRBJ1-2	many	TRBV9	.	TGTGCCAGCAGCGTAACGGGTAATTATAACTATGGCTACACCTTC	CASSVTGNYNYGYTF
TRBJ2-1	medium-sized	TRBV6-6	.	TGTGCCAGCAGCCTAAGCTCCTACAATGAGCAGTTCTTC	CASSLSSYNEQFF
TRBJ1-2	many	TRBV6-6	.	TGTGCCAGCAGTTACTCGGCGGGTGGCTACACCTTC	CASSYSAGGYTF
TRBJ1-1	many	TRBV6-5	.	TGTGCCAGCGACAGTTACTCGTTCAACACTGAAGCTTTCTTT	CASDSYSFNTEAFF
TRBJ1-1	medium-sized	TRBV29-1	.	TGCAGCGTTGGAGGCAGTAACACTGAAGCTTTCTTT	CSVGGSNTEAFF
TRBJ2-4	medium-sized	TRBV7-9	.	TGTGCCAGCAGCTACCAGGGAGGTCTCCGGAACATTCAGTACTTC	CASSYQGGLRNIQYF
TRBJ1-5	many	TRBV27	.	TGTGCCAGCAGTCCCACCGCAAATAATGGGCAGCCCCAGCATTTT	CASSPTANNGQPQHF
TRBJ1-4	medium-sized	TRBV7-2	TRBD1	TGTGCCAGCAGCCGGGACAGGGGGCATAATGAAAAACTGTTTTTT	CASSRDRGHNEKLFF
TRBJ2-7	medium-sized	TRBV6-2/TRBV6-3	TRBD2	TGTGCCAGCAGCGGACTAGCGGGAGGGTTGACCTACGAGCAGTACTTC	CASSGLAGGLTYEQYF
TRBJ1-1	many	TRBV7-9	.	TGTGCCAGCAGCCCCCGGGGACAGAACACTGAAGCTTTCTTT	CASSPRGQNTEAFF
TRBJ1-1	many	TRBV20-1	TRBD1	TGCAGTGCTAGAGACCCGGGACAGGCAACGGGAGCTTTCTTT	CSARDPGQATGAFF
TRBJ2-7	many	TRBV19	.	TGTGCCAGTAGTGAGACTCCCCTCGAGCAGTACTTC	CASSETPLEQYF
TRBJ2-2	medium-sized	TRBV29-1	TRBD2	TGCAGCGTTGGGACTAGCGGGATCAACACCGGGGAGCTGTTTTTT	CSVGTSGINTGELFF
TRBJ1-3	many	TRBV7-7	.	TGTGCCAGCAGCCTAGTGCGGGTAAACGACACCATATATTTT	CASSLVRVNDTIYF
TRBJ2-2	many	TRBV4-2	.	TGTGCCCCCGGTAGCGTTAACACCGGGGAGCTGTTTTTT	CAPGSVNTGELFF
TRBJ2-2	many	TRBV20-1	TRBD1	TGCAGTGCGCGGCAGGGGGCGAGGACCGGGGAGCTGTTTTTT	CSARQGARTGELFF
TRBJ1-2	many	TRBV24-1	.	TGTGCCACCAGTGCCAAGACGGCCGCGGGTTATGGCTACACCTTC	CATSAKTAAGYGYTF
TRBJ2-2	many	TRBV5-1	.	TGCGCCAGCAGCTTGACAGGGTACGGGGAGCTGTTTTTT	CASSLTGYGELFF
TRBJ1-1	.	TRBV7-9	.	TGTGCCAGCAGCCACGGAACCCCCAACACTGAAGCTTTCTTT	CASSHGTPNTEAFF
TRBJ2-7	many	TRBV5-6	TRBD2	TGTGCCAGCAGCTTGCAGCGGGGGGCATCCTACGAGCAGTACTTC	CASSLQRGASYEQYF
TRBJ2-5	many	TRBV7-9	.	TGTGCCAGCAGCCCCCCCGAGGGGACCCAAGAGACCCAGTACTTC	CASSPPEGTQETQYF
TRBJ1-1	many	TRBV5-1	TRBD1	TGCGCCAGCAGCTCGACAGGGGCCACTGAAGCTTTCTTT	CASSSTGATEAFF
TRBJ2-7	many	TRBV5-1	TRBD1	TGCGCCAGCAGCTTGGTTTGGGGACAGAGCTCCTACGAGCAGTACTTC	CASSLVWGQSSYEQYF
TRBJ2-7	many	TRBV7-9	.	TGTGCCAGCAGCTTAGCGAACGGACTTAAATACGAGCAGTACTTC	CASSLANGLKYEQYF
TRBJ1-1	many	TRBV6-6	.	TGTGCCAGCTCCTTTCTCGGGGGTCCGACTGAAGCTTTCTTT	CASSFLGGPTEAFF
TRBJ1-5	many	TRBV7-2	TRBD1	TGTGCCAGCAGCTTAGCGGTGACAGGGTTTGGCAATCAGCCCCAGCATTTT	CASSLAVTGFGNQPQHF
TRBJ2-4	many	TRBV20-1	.	TGCAGTGCTGCGGGACAGCTAGCCAAAAACATTCAGTACTTC	CSAAGQLAKNIQYF
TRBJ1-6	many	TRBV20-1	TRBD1	TGCAGTGCTCAAAGGGAGGGGACAGTCCTGTCACCCCTCCACTTT	CSAQREGTVLSPLHF
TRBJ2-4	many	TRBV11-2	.	TGTGCCAGCAGCCTCGACAGGATAGCCAAAAACATTCAGTACTTC	CASSLDRIAKNIQYF
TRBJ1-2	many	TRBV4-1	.	TGCGCCAGCAGCAACAACAGGGATGGCTACACCTTC	CASSNNRDGYTF
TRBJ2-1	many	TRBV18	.	TGTGCCAGCTCAATGACAGGAGGGGACTACAATGAGCAGTTCTTC	CASSMTGGDYNEQFF
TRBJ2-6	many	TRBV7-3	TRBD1	TGTGCCAGCAGCCCCCGGGCAGGGGGCGCCTCTGGGGCCAACGTCCTGACTTTC	CASSPRAGGASGANVLTF
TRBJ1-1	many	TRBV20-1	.	TGCAGTGCTCCGTTGTGGGAGAACACTGAAGCTTTCTTT	CSAPLWENTEAFF
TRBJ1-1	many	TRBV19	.	TGTGCCAGTACCGGGTCCTGGGGCACTGAAGCTTTCTTT	CASTGSWGTEAFF
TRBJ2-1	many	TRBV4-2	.	TGTGCCAGCAGCGGGGGGGGGGACATAAACAATGAGCAGTTCTTC	CASSGGGDINNEQFF
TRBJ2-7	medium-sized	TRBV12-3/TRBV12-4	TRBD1	TGTGCCAGCAGTTTAGGGTGGGAAACAGGGGAGTACGAGCAGTACTTC	CASSLGWETGEYEQYF
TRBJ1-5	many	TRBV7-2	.	TGTGCCAGCAGCTTAACCTACCTCGGACAGCCTAATCAGCCCCAGCATTTT	CASSLTYLGQPNQPQHF
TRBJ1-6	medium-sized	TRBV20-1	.	TGCAGTGCTAGAGATCTGGGCCAAAGGAATTCACCCCTCCACTTT	CSARDLGQRNSPLHF
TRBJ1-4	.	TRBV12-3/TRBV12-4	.	TGTGCCCTCAGTTTCCATAATGAAAAACTGTTTTTT	CALSFHNEKLFF
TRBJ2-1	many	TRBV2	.	TGTGCCAGCAGCGACCTAAGCGGTAGCTCCTACAATGAGCAGTTCTTC	CASSDLSGSSYNEQFF
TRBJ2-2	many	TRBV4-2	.	TGTGCCAGCAGCCAGGGAGGGGGGCCTGCGAACACCGGGGAGCTGTTTTTT	CASSQGGGPANTGELFF
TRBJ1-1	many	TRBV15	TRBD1	TGTGCCACCAGCCGACAGGGTGGGACTGAAGCTTTCTTT	CATSRQGGTEAFF
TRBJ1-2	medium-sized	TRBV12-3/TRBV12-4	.	TGTGCCAGCAGGACGGGAGCTAACTATGGCTACACCTTC	CASRTGANYGYTF
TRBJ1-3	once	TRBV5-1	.	TGCGCCAGCAGCTTGGCACCGATCTCTGGAAACACCATATATTTT	CASSLAPISGNTIYF
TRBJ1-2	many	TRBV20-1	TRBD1	TGCAGTGCCCGATCCCCGGACAGGGCAGGTGGCTACACCTTC	CSARSPDRAGGYTF
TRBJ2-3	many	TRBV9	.	TGTGCCAGCAGCACCCTATTTAGCCCAGGGGCAGATACGCAGTATTTT	CASSTLFSPGADTQYF
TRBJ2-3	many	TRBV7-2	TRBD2	TGTGCCAGCAGCTGGAGGGGGGAGCGGGGGGTCCGCACAGATACGCAGTATTTT	CASSWRGERGVRTDTQYF
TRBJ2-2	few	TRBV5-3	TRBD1	TGTGCCATGGGCCCCGGCTACGACAGGGGCACCGGGGAGCTGTTTTTT	CAMGPGYDRGTGELFF
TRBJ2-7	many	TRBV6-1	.	TGTGCCAGCAGAGCCCCGGCGGTCTCCTACGAGCAGTACTTC	CASRAPAVSYEQYF
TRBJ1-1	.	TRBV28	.	TGTGCCAGCAGTTTACCCGGGACAATGGGGGAAGCTTTCTTT	CASSLPGTMGEAFF
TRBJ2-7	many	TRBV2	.	TGTGCCAGCAGTGAAATCTCCTACGAGCAGTACTTC	CASSEISYEQYF
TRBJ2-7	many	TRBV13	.	TGTGCCAGCAGCTCCCCGGGGGTCTACGAGCAGTACTTC	CASSSPGVYEQYF
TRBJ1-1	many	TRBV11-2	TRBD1	TGTGCCAGCAGCCTAACGAACAGGGGCCCTGAAGCTTTCTTT	CASSLTNRGPEAFF
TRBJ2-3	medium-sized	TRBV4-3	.	TGCGCCAGCAGCCAAGGAATCTGGGAGACGCAGTATTTT	CASSQGIWETQYF
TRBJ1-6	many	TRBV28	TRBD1	TGTGCCAGCAGAACAGGGGCGGGATCACCCCTCCACTTT	CASRTGAGSPLHF
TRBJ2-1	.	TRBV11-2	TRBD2	TGTGCCAGCAGCCCGCGACTAGCGGGGGGCCTCTGGCTTTACAATGAGCAGTTCTTC	CASSPRLAGGLWLYNEQFF
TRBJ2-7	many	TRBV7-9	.	TGTGCCAGCAGTCCCGCGGGACAAACCTACGAGCAGTACTTC	CASSPAGQTYEQYF